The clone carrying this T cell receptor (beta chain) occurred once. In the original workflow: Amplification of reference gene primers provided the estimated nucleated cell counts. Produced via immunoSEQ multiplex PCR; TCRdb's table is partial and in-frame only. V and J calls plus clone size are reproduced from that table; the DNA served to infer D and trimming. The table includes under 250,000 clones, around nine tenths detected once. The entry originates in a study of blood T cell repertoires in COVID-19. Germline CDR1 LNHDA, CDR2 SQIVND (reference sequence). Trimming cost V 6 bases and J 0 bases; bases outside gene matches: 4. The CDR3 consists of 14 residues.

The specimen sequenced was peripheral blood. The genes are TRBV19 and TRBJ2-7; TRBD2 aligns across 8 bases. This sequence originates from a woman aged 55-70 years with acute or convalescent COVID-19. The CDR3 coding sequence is TGTGCCAGTAGGCGGCGGGGGGACTCCTACGAGCAGTACTTC. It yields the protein CASRRRGDSYEQYF.